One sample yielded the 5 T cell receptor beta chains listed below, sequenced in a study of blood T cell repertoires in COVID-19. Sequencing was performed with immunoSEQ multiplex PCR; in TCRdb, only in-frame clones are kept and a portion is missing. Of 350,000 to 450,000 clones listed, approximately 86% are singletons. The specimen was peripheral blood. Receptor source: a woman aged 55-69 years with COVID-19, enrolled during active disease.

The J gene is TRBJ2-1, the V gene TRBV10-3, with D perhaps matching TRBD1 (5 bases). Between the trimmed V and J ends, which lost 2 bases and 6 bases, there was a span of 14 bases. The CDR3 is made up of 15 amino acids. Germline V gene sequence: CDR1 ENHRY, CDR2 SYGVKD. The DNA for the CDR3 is TGTGCCATCAGTGAGGGGGCAGAGTTTCTCAATGAGCAGTTCTTC. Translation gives CAISEGAEFLNEQFF.

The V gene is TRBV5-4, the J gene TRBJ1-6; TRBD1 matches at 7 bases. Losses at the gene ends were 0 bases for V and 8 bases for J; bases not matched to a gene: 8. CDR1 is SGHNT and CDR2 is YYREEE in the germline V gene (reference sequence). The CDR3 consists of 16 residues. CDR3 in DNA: TGTGCCAGCAGCTTGGCCGAAGGGGGCGCGGATTCACCCCTCCACTTT. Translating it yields CASSLAEGGADSPLHF.

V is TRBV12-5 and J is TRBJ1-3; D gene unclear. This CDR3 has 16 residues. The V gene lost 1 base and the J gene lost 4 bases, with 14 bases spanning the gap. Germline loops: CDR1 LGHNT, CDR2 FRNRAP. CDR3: CASGLGLGGYGNTIYF. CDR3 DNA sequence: TGTGCTAGTGGTTTGGGGCTCGGAGGGTACGGAAACACCATATATTTT.

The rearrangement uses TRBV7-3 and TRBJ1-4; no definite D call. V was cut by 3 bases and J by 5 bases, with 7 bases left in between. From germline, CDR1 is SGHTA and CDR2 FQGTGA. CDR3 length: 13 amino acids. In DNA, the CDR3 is TGTGCCAGCAGCTTGACTGGGAATGAAAAACTGTTTTTT. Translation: CASSLTGNEKLFF.

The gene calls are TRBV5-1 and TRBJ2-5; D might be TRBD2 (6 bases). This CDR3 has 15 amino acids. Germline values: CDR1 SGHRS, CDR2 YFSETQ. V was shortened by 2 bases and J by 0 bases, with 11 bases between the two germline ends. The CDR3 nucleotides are TGCGCCAGCAGCTTACCCAAGCGGGACCAAGAGACCCAGTACTTC. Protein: CASSLPKRDQETQYF.